This T cell receptor beta chain stems from a study of CD8+ T cells in alopecia areata. Study as a whole: Those patients who were treated received oral tofacitinib, which was given at 5 to 10 mg twice daily for moderate-to-severe alopecia areata.

Regarding the study as a whole: Higher clonality was seen in lesional scalp than in normal scalp, especially in alopecia totalis/universalis. Numerous clones, expanded in lesions, remained in scalp and blood during tofacitinib.

Treatment denoted: oral pan-JAK inhibitor, 5-10 mg twice daily. T lymphocytes (CD4+ and CD8+) were sorted from PBMCs. The authors extracted RNA and reverse transcribed it into cDNA as the sequencing template. TCRdb keeps only in-frame clones here, not all; method: immunoSEQ multiplex PCR. This sample has 150,000 to 200,000 clones, with approximately 67% found just once. This CDR3 region has 17 residues. Trimming removed 2 bases at V and 0 bases at J, with 19 bases between. Germline V lookup: CDR1 GTSNPN, CDR2 SVGIG (reference sequence). Worth noting for this clone: Antigen unknown.

The chain carries TRBV30 and TRBJ1-1, with D possibly matching TRBD1 (6 bases). This sequence was found in a human donor with alopecia areata. Sequenced here: CD4+ T cells sorted from blood, sampled around week 50, from a patient treated with tofacitinib. The CDR3 DNA is TGTGCCTGGAGTACCGAGGGGGGTGGTTCGGTGAACACTGAAGCTTTCTTT. Translating gives CAWSTEGGGSVNTEAFF. The complete variable domain, with remaining parts taken from reference TRBV30 and TRBJ1-1, reads SQTIHQWPATLVQPVGSPLSLECTVEGTSNPNLYWYRQAAGRGLQLLFYSVGIGQISSEVPQNLSASRPQDRQFILSSKKLLLSDSGFYLCAWSTEGGGSVNTEAFFGQGTRLTVV.